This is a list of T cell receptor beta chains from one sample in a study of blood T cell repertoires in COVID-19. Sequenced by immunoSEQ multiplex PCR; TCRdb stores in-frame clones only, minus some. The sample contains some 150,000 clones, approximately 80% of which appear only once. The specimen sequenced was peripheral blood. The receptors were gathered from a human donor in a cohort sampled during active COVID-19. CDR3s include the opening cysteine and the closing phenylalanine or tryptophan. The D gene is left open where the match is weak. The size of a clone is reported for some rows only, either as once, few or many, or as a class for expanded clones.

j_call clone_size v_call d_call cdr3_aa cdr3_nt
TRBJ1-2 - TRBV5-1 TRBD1 CASSLVQTGEYGYTF TGCGCCAGCAGCTTGGTCCAGACAGGGGAATATGGCTACACCTTC
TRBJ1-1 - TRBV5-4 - CAIAPVSSNTEAFF TGTGCCATCGCACCTGTGAGCTCTAACACTGAAGCTTTCTTT
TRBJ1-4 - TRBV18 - CASGGLLNEKLFF TGTGCCTCCGGGGGACTTCTAAATGAAAAACTGTTTTTT
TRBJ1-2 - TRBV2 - CASSGQNYGYTF TGTGCCAGCAGTGGACAGAACTATGGCTACACCTTC
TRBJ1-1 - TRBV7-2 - CASSLDRGASFF TGTGCCAGCAGCCTTGATCGGGGAGCAAGTTTCTTT
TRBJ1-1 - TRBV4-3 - CASSPQVNTEAFF TGCGCCAGCAGTCCTCAGGTGAACACTGAAGCTTTCTTT
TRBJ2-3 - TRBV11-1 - CASSPNVADTQYF TGTGCCAGCAGCCCCAATGTTGCAGATACGCAGTATTTT
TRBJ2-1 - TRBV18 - CASSPAGASYNEQFF TGTGCCAGCTCACCGGCGGGGGCATCCTACAATGAGCAGTTCTTC
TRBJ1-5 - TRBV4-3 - CASSQTVQQPQHF TGCGCCAGCAGCCAAACCGTCCAGCAGCCCCAGCATTTT
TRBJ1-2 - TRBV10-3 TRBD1 CAIRSPGQGASYTF TGTGCCATCAGGTCCCCGGGACAGGGGGCGAGCTACACCTTC
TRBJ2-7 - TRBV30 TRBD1 CAWRLWGQGASYEQYF TGTGCCTGGAGACTCTGGGGGCAGGGGGCTTCCTACGAGCAGTACTTC
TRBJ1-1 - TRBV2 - CASRIGNTEAFF TGTGCCAGCAGGATCGGGAACACTGAAGCTTTCTTT
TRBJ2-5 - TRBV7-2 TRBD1 CASSLRGDRGFQETQYF TGTGCCAGCAGCTTAAGAGGGGACAGGGGGTTCCAAGAGACCCAGTACTTC
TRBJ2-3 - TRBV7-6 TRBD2 CASSLTGLAEDTQYF TGTGCCAGCAGCTTAACCGGACTAGCAGAAGATACGCAGTATTTT
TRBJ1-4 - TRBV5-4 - CASSTDGEKLFF TGTGCCAGCAGCACAGACGGTGAAAAACTGTTTTTT
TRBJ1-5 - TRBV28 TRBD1 CASSFPGQGTFYSNQPQHF TGTGCCAGCAGTTTCCCTGGACAGGGGACCTTCTATAGCAATCAGCCCCAGCATTTT
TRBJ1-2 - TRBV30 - CAWRRILGTTRGYGYTF TGTGCCTGGAGAAGAATCTTAGGGACAACCAGGGGCTATGGCTACACCTTC
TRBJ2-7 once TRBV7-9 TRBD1 CASSSGTGYEQYF TGTGCCAGCAGCTCCGGGACAGGTTACGAGCAGTACTTC
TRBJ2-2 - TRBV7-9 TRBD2 CASSHSSGGNTGELFF TGTGCCAGCAGCCATTCTAGCGGGGGGAACACCGGGGAGCTGTTTTTT
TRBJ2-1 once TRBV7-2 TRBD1 CASSQSGQGAGNEQFF TGTGCCAGCAGTCAATCCGGACAGGGGGCCGGGAATGAGCAGTTCTTC
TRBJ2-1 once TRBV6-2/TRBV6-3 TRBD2 CASSPRGGGSYNEQFF TGTGCCAGCAGCCCCCGGGGCGGGGGGTCCTACAATGAGCAGTTCTTC
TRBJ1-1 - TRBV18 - CASSPPFRDTPAFF TGTGCCAGCTCACCACCCTTTAGAGACACTCCAGCTTTCTTT
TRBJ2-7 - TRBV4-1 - CASSPGGAYEQYF TGCGCCAGCAGCCCGGGTGGAGCCTACGAGCAGTACTTC
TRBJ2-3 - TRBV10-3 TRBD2 CAISESLAGGTDTQYF TGTGCCATCAGTGAGTCACTAGCGGGGGGAACAGATACGCAGTATTTT
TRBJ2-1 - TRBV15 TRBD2 CATSGGAYNEQFF TGTGCCACCAGCGGGGGGGCCTACAATGAGCAGTTCTTC
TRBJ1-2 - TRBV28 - CASSGGGRNGYTF TGTGCCAGCAGCGGCGGGGGGCGAAATGGCTACACCTTC